These 6 T cell receptor beta chains were sequenced from one sample in a study of OX40 agonist ivuxolimab in advanced cancers. Assay used: immunoSEQ multiplex PCR; TCRdb lists only in-frame clones, some missing. The profile shows around 19,000 clones, approximately 80% of them singletons. The input for sequencing was CD4+ or CD8+ T cells sorted from blood, taken in a trial of the OX40 agonist ivuxolimab. Receptor source: an adult with an advanced solid tumor such as melanoma, head and neck, liver or kidney cancer.

There are a few counts of this clone. The rearrangement links TRBV5-1 to TRBJ1-4, with D possibly TRBD1 on 5 matching bases. CDR1 SGHRS and CDR2 YFSETQ come from the germline V gene. Trimming cost V 4 bases and J 0 bases, with 13 bases left between them. This CDR3 comprises 16 residues. This CDR3 is CASSPRGDATNEKLFF. The CDR3 nucleotides are TGCGCCAGCAGCCCCCGCGGGGACGCAACTAATGAAAAACTGTTTTTT.

A note on this clone: This sample includes further DNA sequences coding for the same CDR3. The chain links TRBV5-6 to TRBJ2-6, with D maybe TRBD1 (5 bases). The CDR3 spans 16 residues. From germline, CDR1 is SGHDT and CDR2 YYEEEE. Trimming left V 8 bases short and J 4 bases short, with 19 bases between. The CDR3 sequence: CASSRNKGAGANVLTF. DNA of the CDR3: TGTGCCAGTAGCCGCAACAAAGGGGCAGGGGCCAACGTCCTGACTTTC.

This chain links TRBV4-1 with TRBJ1-6; 8 bases are shared with TRBD1. CDR3 length equals 18 residues. Germline loops: CDR1 MGHRA, CDR2 YSYEKL. V shed 3 bases and J 9 bases; nucleotides not matched to a gene: 16. CDR3 nucleotides: TGCGCCAGCAGCCAGTATCCTACAGGACAGGGACTAGGTTCACCCCTCCACTTT. This translates into CASSQYPTGQGLGSPLHF.

This chain joins TRBV6-1 and TRBJ2-2; no definite D call. The CDR3 runs to 15 residues. Per germline, CDR1 MNHNS and CDR2 SASEGT. Trimming took off 2 bases at V and 0 bases at J, with 7 bases between the two ends. The CDR3 reads CASSERHPNTGELFF. CDR3 DNA: TGTGCCAGCAGTGAAAGGCATCCGAACACCGGGGAGCTGTTTTTT.

Judged by abundance, this clone is medium-sized. The same CDR3 also results from other DNA sequences found in this sample. The V call is TRBV28, the J call TRBJ1-4; D unresolved. This CDR3 is 15 amino acids long. V lost 5 bases and J lost 0, with 10 bases in between. Germline CDR1 MDHEN, CDR2 SYDVKM. CDR3 loop: CASSPSGTTNEKLFF. The CDR3 bases are TGTGCCAGCAGTCCCAGTGGGACAACTAATGAAAAACTGTTTTTT.

This clone is classed as medium-sized. The chain is built from TRBV5-1 and TRBJ1-1; a possible D gene is TRBD1 (5 bases). This CDR3 comprises 14 residues. Germline loops: CDR1 SGHRS, CDR2 YFSETQ. V dropped 1 base and J dropped 3 bases, with 10 bases sitting between them. As DNA, the CDR3 is TGCGCCAGCAGCTTGTGGGGCACGGACACTGAAGCTTTCTTT. Translation: CASSLWGTDTEAFF.